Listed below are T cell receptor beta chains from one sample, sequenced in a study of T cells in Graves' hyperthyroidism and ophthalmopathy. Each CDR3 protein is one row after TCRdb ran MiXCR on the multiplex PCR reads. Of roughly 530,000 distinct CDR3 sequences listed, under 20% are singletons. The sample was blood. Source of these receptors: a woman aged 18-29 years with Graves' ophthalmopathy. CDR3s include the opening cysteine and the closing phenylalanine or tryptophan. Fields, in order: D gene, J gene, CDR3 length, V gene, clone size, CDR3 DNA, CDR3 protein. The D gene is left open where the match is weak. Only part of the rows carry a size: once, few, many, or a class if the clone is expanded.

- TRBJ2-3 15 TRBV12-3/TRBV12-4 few TGTGCCAGCAGTTTAGCCAGGTCCACCTTGGATACGCAGTATTTT CASSLARSTLDTQYF
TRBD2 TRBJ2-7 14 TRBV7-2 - TGTGCCAGCAGCTTCGCGGGAGGGCCGGGTGAGCAGTACTTC CASSFAGGPGEQYF
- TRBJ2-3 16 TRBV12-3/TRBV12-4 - TGTGCCAGCAGTTTCGTTAACCCGGGCTCCACAGATACGCAGTATTTT CASSFVNPGSTDTQYF
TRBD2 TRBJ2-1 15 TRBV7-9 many TGTGCCAGCATCAAACCGAGACTAGCGGGAGATGAGCAGTTCTTC CASIKPRLAGDEQFF
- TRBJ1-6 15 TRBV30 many TGTGCCTTATTCCTAGGCAGTGCAAACAATTCACCCCTCCACTTT CALFLGSANNSPLHF
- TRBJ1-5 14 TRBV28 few TGTGCCAGCAGTGTATTAGGGGGAGGTCAGCCCCAGCATTTT CASSVLGGGQPQHF
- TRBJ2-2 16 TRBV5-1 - TGCGCCAGCAGCTTGGGACATCTGGGAGGCACCGGGGAGCTGTTTTTT CASSLGHLGGTGELFF
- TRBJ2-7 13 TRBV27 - TGTGCCAGCAGTTCCGAGGAAGGGTACGAGCAGTACTTC CASSSEEGYEQYF
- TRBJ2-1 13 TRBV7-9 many TGTGCCAGCAGCCGGGCAGGGACTAATGAGCAGTTCTTC CASSRAGTNEQFF
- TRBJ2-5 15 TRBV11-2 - TGTGCCAGCAGCTTAGACGGACACTCGGTGGAGACCCAGTACTTC CASSLDGHSVETQYF
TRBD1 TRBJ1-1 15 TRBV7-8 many TGTGCCAGCAGCTCCGGGACAGGAATGAACACTGAAGCTTTCTTT CASSSGTGMNTEAFF
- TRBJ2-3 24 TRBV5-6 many TGTGCCAGCAGCACCCACCTAACGGGAGAGATCGCCCTTCCCTCCGAGGCGAGCACAGATACGCAGTATTTT CASSTHLTGEIALPSEASTDTQYF
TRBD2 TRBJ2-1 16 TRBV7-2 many TGTGCCAGCAGCCCCGAAGGGACTAGCATCTACAATGAGCAGTTCTTC CASSPEGTSIYNEQFF
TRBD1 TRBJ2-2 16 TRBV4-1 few TGCGCCAGCAGCCAAGATGGGACAGGATACACCGGGGAGCTGTTTTTT CASSQDGTGYTGELFF
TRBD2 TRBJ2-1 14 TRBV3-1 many TGTGCCAGCAGCCAGGCGGGAGGGATCGATGAGCAGTTCTTC CASSQAGGIDEQFF
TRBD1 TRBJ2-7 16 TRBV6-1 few TGTGCCAGCAGTGCAGGGGCCGGGACAGGGGATTGGGAGCAGTACTTC CASSAGAGTGDWEQYF
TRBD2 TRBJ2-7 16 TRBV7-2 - TGTGCCAGCAGTTGGGGACTAGCGGCTTCTTTGGTCGAGCAGTACTTC CASSWGLAASLVEQYF
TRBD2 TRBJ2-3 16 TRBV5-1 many TGCGCCAGCAGCTTGGCCCAGGGAGGGCCCACAGATACGCAGTATTTT CASSLAQGGPTDTQYF
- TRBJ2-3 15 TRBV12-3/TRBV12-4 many TGTGCCAGCAGCTTGAATAGGACTCACCGAGATACGCAGTATTTT CASSLNRTHRDTQYF
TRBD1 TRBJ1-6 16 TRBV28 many TGTGCCAGCAGGCATCGCAGGGGGTCCTATAATTCACCCCTCCACTTT CASRHRRGSYNSPLHF
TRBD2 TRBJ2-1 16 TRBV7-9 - TGTGCCAGTAGTATAGATCTAGCGGGAAGATACAATGAGCAGTTCTTC CASSIDLAGRYNEQFF
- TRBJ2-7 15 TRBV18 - TGTGCCAGCTCACCAAAGGGGGACAACTCCTACGAGCAGTACTTC CASSPKGDNSYEQYF
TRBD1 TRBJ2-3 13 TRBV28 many TGTGCCAGCAATCCGACAGGGGCAGATACGCAGTATTTT CASNPTGADTQYF
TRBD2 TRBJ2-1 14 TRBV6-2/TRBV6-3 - TGTGCCAGCATATTAGGTAGCGGGATTGATGAGCAGTTCTTC CASILGSGIDEQFF
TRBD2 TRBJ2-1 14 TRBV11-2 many TGTGCCAGCAGACGGCGGGAGGGTTATAATGAGCAGTTCTTC CASRRREGYNEQFF
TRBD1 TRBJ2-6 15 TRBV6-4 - TGTGCCAGCAGTGACACAGGGGTTGGGGCCAACGTCCTGACTTTC CASSDTGVGANVLTF
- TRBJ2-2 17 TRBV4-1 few TGCGCCAGCAGCCAAAATGAGTTCGGATTCCCGACCGGGGAGCTGTTTTTT CASSQNEFGFPTGELFF
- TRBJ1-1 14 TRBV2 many TGTGCCAGCATCCCCCTACAGATCCACCCTGAAGCTTTCTTT CASIPLQIHPEAFF
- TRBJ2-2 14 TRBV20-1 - TGCAGTGCTAGAGAGGGCCCTTGGGGCGGGGAGCTGTTTTTT CSAREGPWGGELFF
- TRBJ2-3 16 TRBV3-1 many TGTGCCAGCAGCCAAGCCCCTGGTACAGGATGGGATACGCAGTATTTT CASSQAPGTGWDTQYF
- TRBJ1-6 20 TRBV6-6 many TGTGCCAGCAGTTACTCGACTGGAGAGGGCTCGAGCTCCTATAATTCACCCCTCCACTTT CASSYSTGEGSSSYNSPLHF
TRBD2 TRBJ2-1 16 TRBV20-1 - TGCAGTGCTACGGACCTAGCGGGGGGCCGATCCTATGAGCAGTTCTTC CSATDLAGGRSYEQFF
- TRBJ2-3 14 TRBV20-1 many TGCAGTGCTCTCTACCGGGGGGCAGGAGATACGCAGTATTTT CSALYRGAGDTQYF
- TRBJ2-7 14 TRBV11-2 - TGTGCCAACAGCCCGTGGACAGCGTCCTACGAGCAGTACTTC CANSPWTASYEQYF
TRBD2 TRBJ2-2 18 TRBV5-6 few TGTGCCAGCAGCCCGAATCCGGGACTAGCGGCTTACACCGGGGAGCTGTTTTTT CASSPNPGLAAYTGELFF
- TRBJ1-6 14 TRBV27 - TGTGCCAGCAGTTCCAGGCAGTCTAATTCACCCCTCCACTTT CASSSRQSNSPLHF
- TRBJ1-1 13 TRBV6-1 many TGTGCCAGCGGCCTCATGAGGAACACTGAAGCTTTCTTT CASGLMRNTEAFF
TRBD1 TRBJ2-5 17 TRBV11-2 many TGTGCCAGCAGCTTAGTCTGGTGGGACAGCGAGCAAGAGACCCAGTACTTC CASSLVWWDSEQETQYF
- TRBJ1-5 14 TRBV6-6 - TGTGCCAGCAGTTACTCGATGGGGACTCAGCCCCAGCATTTT CASSYSMGTQPQHF
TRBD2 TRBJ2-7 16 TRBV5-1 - TGCGCCAGCAGCCCAATAGCGGGGGAGAAAACCTACGAGCAGTACTTC CASSPIAGEKTYEQYF
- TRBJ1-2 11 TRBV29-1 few TGCAGCGTTGAAGACGAAAGGGGCTACACCTTC CSVEDERGYTF
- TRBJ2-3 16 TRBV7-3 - TGTGCCAGCAGCTTAGACAGGTTAGGGAGCACAGATACGCAGTATTTT CASSLDRLGSTDTQYF
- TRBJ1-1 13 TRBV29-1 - TGCAGCGTTGTACACCCCTCAGGGACCGGAGCTTTCTTT CSVVHPSGTGAFF
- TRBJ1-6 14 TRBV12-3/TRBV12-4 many TGTGCCAGCAGTTCAAGGGTGGGCCATTCACCCCTCCACTTT CASSSRVGHSPLHF
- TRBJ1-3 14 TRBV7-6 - TGTGCCAGCAGCCCCGGGTACGCGGGAAACACCATATATTTT CASSPGYAGNTIYF
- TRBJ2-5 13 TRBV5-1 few TGCGCCAGCAGCTCCGGGGATCATGAGACCCAGTACTTC CASSSGDHETQYF
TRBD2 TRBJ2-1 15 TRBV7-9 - TGTGCCAGCAGCCGTGGGACTAGCCTGCAATCGGAGCAGTTCTTC CASSRGTSLQSEQFF
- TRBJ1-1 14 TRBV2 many TGTGCCAGCAGGCCCGGGACAAAGAACACTGAAGCTTTCTTT CASRPGTKNTEAFF
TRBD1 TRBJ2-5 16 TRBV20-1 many TGCAGTGCTAGAGATCCCGGACAGGGCCGGGAAGAGACCCAGTACTTC CSARDPGQGREETQYF
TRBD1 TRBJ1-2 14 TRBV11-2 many TGTGCCAGCAGCGTAGACAGGGGCAACTATGGCTACACCTTC CASSVDRGNYGYTF
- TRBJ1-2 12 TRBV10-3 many TGTGCCATCAGTGACGAGGACTATGGCTACACCTTC CAISDEDYGYTF
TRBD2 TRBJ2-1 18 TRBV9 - TGTGCCAGCAGCGTTGGGACTAGCGGGGTTAGGGGCTACAATGAGCAGTTCTTC CASSVGTSGVRGYNEQFF
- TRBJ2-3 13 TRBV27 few TGTGCCAGCAGTTTTCGGGACCTCGATACGCAGTATTTT CASSFRDLDTQYF
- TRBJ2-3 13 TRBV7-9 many TGTGCCAGCAGCTTTGGTAGCACAGATACGCAGTATTTT CASSFGSTDTQYF
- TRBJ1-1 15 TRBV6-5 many TGTGCCAGCAGTTACTCGTGGGAGATGAACACTGAAGCTTTCTTT CASSYSWEMNTEAFF
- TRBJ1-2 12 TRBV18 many TGTGCCAGCTCAAGACCCTTCCATGGCTACACCTTC CASSRPFHGYTF
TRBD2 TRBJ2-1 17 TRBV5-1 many TGCGCCAGCAGCTTGGACTTTAGCGGGACCCCGTACAATGAGCAGTTCTTC CASSLDFSGTPYNEQFF
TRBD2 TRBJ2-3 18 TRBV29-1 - TGCAGCGTTGAGGGACTAGCGGGGGTGGGGGGGGCCACAGATACGCAGTATTTT CSVEGLAGVGGATDTQYF
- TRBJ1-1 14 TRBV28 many TGTGCCAGCAGTTTCCCCTTGACCCTCGGGGAAGCTTTCTTT CASSFPLTLGEAFF
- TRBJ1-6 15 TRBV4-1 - TGCGCCAGCAGCCGAGAGGGACGGACTAATTCACCCCTCCACTTT CASSREGRTNSPLHF